Shown below are 14 T cell receptor beta chains from a single sample sequenced in a study of shared clonotypes between healthy human individuals. Generated by immunoSEQ multiplex PCR, the TCRdb table keeps only in-frame clones and is missing some. The sample yields about 1 million clones, about 75% seen once. Input material: memory CD4+ T cells sorted from blood. Subset given: CD45RA-negative fraction. Every receptor here comes from a young man in good health.

This clone was recorded once. V and J are TRBV9 and TRBJ2-5; TRBD2 might be the D (5 bases). The CDR3 consists of 14 residues. The V gene's germline CDR1 is SGDLS and CDR2 YYNGEE. V shed 0 bases and J shed 3 bases, with 9 bases lying between them. The CDR3 loop reads CASSVGAREETQYF. CDR3 DNA sequence: TGTGCCAGCAGCGTAGGTGCGCGGGAAGAGACCCAGTACTTC. The full variable domain, its missing parts supplied by reference TRBV9 and TRBJ2-5, is DSGVTQTPKHLITATGQRVTLRCSPRSGDLSVYWYQQSLDQGLQFLIQYYNGEERAKGNILERFSAQQFPDLHSELNLSSLELGDSALYFCASSVGAREETQYFGPGTRLLVL.

This sequence joins TRBV12-5 and TRBJ2-3; TRBD1 matches at 7 bases. The CDR3 totals 15 residues. Per germline, CDR1 LGHNT and CDR2 FRNRAP. The junction had 6 bases not matched to a gene; V was cut back by 6 bases and J by 0 bases. CDR3: CASGSGTASTDTQYF. As DNA, the CDR3 is TGTGCTAGTGGCTCCGGGACAGCGAGCACAGATACGCAGTATTTT.

The V gene is TRBV6-5, the J gene TRBJ2-7; no definite D call. Per the germline V gene, CDR1 is MNHEY and CDR2 is SVGAGI. The V end lost 5 bases, the J end lost 4 bases, and 6 bases lay between the germline ends. The CDR3 consists of 11 residues. CDR3 in DNA: TGTGCCAGCAGTAACCATTACGAGCAGTACTTC. This codes for CASSNHYEQYF.

The chain couples TRBV23-1 to TRBJ2-7; D tentatively fits TRBD1 or TRBD2 (6 bases each). TRBV23-1 is placed among ORFs of uncertain function. This CDR3 is built from 13 residues. The V gene lost 4 bases and the J gene lost 6 bases, with 13 bases spanning the gap. The CDR3, as DNA: TGCGCCAGCAGTCCGGGGGACACCATCGAGCAGTACTTC. As protein: CASSPGDTIEQYF.

The table lists this clone with a count of one. Other nucleotide sequences in the sample specify the same CDR3. The V gene is TRBV5-6, the J gene TRBJ2-2, with D hard to call. Trimming cost V 0 bases and J 5 bases, with 8 bases left between them. Germline values: CDR1 SGHDT, CDR2 YYEEEE. The CDR3 sequence is 14 residues long. The CDR3 nucleotides read TGTGCCAGCAGCTTGGGATCGGGTACCGGGGAGCTGTTTTTT. The encoded protein is CASSLGSGTGELFF.

As for this clone: At the DNA level, this CDR3 is encoded by other sequences in the same sample as well. The rearrangement links TRBV7-8 to TRBJ1-1, with no clear D. The CDR3 spans 13 residues. Germline assignment: CDR1 SGHVS and CDR2 FQNEAQ. V was shortened by 5 bases and J by 0 bases, with 7 bases between the two germline ends. This chain's CDR3 is CASSLTLNTEAFF. The DNA of the CDR3 is TGTGCCAGCAGCCTCACCTTGAACACTGAAGCTTTCTTT.

This clone was seen just once. The gene calls are TRBV2 and TRBJ1-2; TRBD1 aligns across 12 bases. Unmatched junction bases numbered 7, after V lost 7 bases and J lost 4 bases. CDR1 and CDR2 (germline): SNHLY, FYNNEI. This CDR3 is 15 amino acids long. Here the CDR3 reads CASKVGTGGLYGYTF. CDR3 bases: TGTGCCAGCAAGGTCGGGACAGGGGGCCTCTATGGCTACACCTTC.

The chain carries TRBV6-4 and TRBJ2-3; TRBD2 might be the D (6 bases). This CDR3 is 16 amino acids long. The V end lost 5 bases, the J end lost 0 bases, and 15 bases lay between the germline ends. The V gene's germline CDR1 is MRHNA and CDR2 SNTAGT. CDR3 protein: CASSKNVGTSTDTQYF. CDR3 in DNA: TGTGCCAGCAGTAAGAACGTGGGGACTAGCACAGATACGCAGTATTTT.

The rearrangement uses TRBV6-5 and TRBJ2-6; D unresolved. The V gene lost 7 bases and the J gene lost 0 bases, with 10 bases spanning the gap. Germline V gene sequence: CDR1 MNHEY, CDR2 SVGAGI. There are 15 residues in the CDR3. As DNA, the CDR3 is TGTGCCAGCACCCGGGCCTCCTCTGGGGCCAACGTCCTGACTTTC. Its translation: CASTRASSGANVLTF.

The chain links TRBV4-3 to TRBJ2-3; TRBD2 is a possible D gene (6 bases). V gave up 5 bases and J gave up 0 bases, with 9 bases separating them. Germline loops: CDR1 LGHNA, CDR2 YSLEER. The CDR3 totals 14 residues. The CDR3 region is CASSAGTSTDTQYF. CDR3 DNA sequence: TGCGCCAGCAGCGCAGGGACTAGCACAGATACGCAGTATTTT.

The gene calls are TRBV7-6 and TRBJ1-3, with D unclear. V was clipped by 2 bases and J by 0 bases, with 5 bases between them. CDR3 size: 14 residues. From germline, CDR1 is SGHVS and CDR2 FNYEAQ. In DNA, the CDR3 is TGTGCCAGCAGCTTACCAGCCTCTGGAAACACCATATATTTT. It encodes CASSLPASGNTIYF. Full variable domain (outside the CDR3, taken from reference TRBV7-6 and TRBJ1-3): GAGVSQSPRYKVTKRGQDVALRCDPISGHVSLYWYRQALGQGPEFLTYFNYEAQQDKSGLPNDRFSAERPEGSISTLTIQRTEQRDSAMYRCASSLPASGNTIYFGEGSWLTVV.

The chain uses TRBV28 and TRBJ1-5; possibly TRBD1 for D (6 bases). V shed 7 bases and J shed 1 base, with 14 bases lying between them. Germline assignment: CDR1 MDHEN and CDR2 SYDVKM. The CDR3 is 15 residues long. The CDR3 DNA follows: TGTGCCAGCATTCTTGCCGGACAGAGCAATCAGCCCCAGCATTTT. Translation: CASILAGQSNQPQHF.

As concerns this clone: Within the sample, other DNA sequences also encode this same CDR3. The CDR3 loop is CASSSAGTDTQYF. The CDR3 DNA sequence: TGTGCCAGCAGCTCCGCGGGCACAGATACGCAGTATTTT. The chain recombines TRBV7-3 with TRBJ2-3, with D unclear. Germline loops: CDR1 SGHTA, CDR2 FQGTGA. Trimming removed 4 bases at V and 1 base at J, with 6 bases between. The CDR3 length is 13 residues.

The genes are TRBV4-1 and TRBJ2-5, with 7 bases that match TRBD1. Trimming took 3 bases from V and 3 from J; bases not matched to a gene: 10. The CDR3 has 16 amino acids. Germline values: CDR1 MGHRA, CDR2 YSYEKL. The DNA for the CDR3 is TGCGCCAGCAGCCAGCAAGCCGGACAGGCAGAAGAGACCCAGTACTTC. Protein sequence: CASSQQAGQAEETQYF.